The clone carrying this T cell receptor (beta chain) was picked up many times. The data originate from a study of regulatory T cells in long-lasting Graves disease. V was trimmed by 0 bases and J by 0 bases, leaving 8 bases between them. The CDR3 extends over 14 amino acids. Germline values: CDR1 GTSNPN, CDR2 SVGIG (reference sequence). The time point was: newly diagnosed GD, antithyroid drugs for less than 3 months. The TCR library was made from RNA extracted from PBMCs. Through Arm-PCR of CDR3 regions and iRepertoire HTBI primers, TCR beta libraries were built. TCRdb re-called the multiplex PCR reads with MiXCR, one entry per CDR3 protein. This sample has 500,000 or so distinct CDR3 sequences, with 15% to 20% found just once. The sample was also reused in another study, on T cells in Graves' hyperthyroidism and ophthalmopathy.

This chain joins TRBV30 and TRBJ1-1; a weak D match, TRBD1 (6 bases). This TCR was recovered from a man aged 35-49 years with Graves disease. The sample in question was peripheral blood mononuclear cells (PBMCs), obtained at new diagnosis, from a patient treated with antithyroid drugs. DNA for the CDR3: TGTGCCTGGAGTGTGGGACAATTGAACACTGAAGCTTTCTTT. This encodes CAWSVGQLNTEAFF.